The 8 T cell receptor beta chains given below trace back to one sample, sequenced in a study of cytomegalovirus exposure and HLA in healthy donors. The PCR used 60 Vbeta and 13 Jbeta primers. The protocol was immunoSEQ multiplex PCR, while the TCRdb copy is restricted to in-frame clones and leaves out a portion. This sample has about 130,000 clones; roughly 70% occur once, and the top ten carry roughly 4.5%. The sequencing input was PBMCs. All receptors come from a man in his late teens or twenties in good health and CMV-seropositive.

CDR3 protein: CASSWNRVPTHEQYF. The CDR3 DNA sequence: TGTGCCAGCAGCTGGAACAGGGTGCCGACTCACGAGCAGTACTTC. This sequence joins TRBV28 and TRBJ2-7; a weak D match, TRBD1 (6 bases). Germline-derived CDR1 and CDR2 are MDHEN and SYDVKM. V dropped 6 bases and J dropped 5 bases, with 20 bases sitting between them. The CDR3 spans 15 residues.

The genes are TRBV19 and TRBJ2-6, with 12 bases matching TRBD2. J gave up 3 bases and V 8 bases, and 8 bases lay outside the gene matches. This CDR3 contains 17 residues. CDR1 is LNHDA, CDR2 SQIVND, per germline (reference sequence). CDR3 sequence (DNA): TGTGCCAGTGGTCGACTAGCGGGAGACAGTGGGGCCAACGTCCTGACTTTC. This translates into CASGRLAGDSGANVLTF.

This chain links TRBV7-9 with TRBJ2-1, with 7 bases fitting TRBD1. Germline-derived CDR1 and CDR2 are SEHNR and FQNEAQ (reference sequence). V was clipped by 3 bases and J by 2 bases; unmatched bases: 4. The CDR3 consists of 15 residues. The CDR3 loop is CASSLGQPTYNEQFF. The CDR3 DNA follows: TGTGCCAGCAGCTTGGGACAGCCCACCTACAATGAGCAGTTCTTC.

This clone has a handful of counts. The J gene is TRBJ1-1, the V gene TRBV6-5; 9 bases agree with TRBD1. CDR3 length: 13 amino acids. With V trimmed by 11 bases and J by 4 bases, 8 bases remained unmatched. Germline CDR1 and CDR2: MNHEY and SVGAGI. The CDR3 spells CAGTGGSGTEAFF. CDR3 in DNA: TGTGCCGGAACAGGGGGCTCTGGCACTGAAGCTTTCTTT.

Only one count was recorded for this clone. CDR3 loop: CASSLEPGGTEAFF. For the CDR3, the DNA is TGTGCCAGCAGCTTAGAACCGGGAGGTACTGAAGCTTTCTTT. The gene calls are TRBV7-6 and TRBJ1-1; D is ambiguous. The CDR3 has 14 amino acids. Germline V lookup: CDR1 SGHVS, CDR2 FNYEAQ. With 1 base removed from V and 5 bases from J, the gap between germline ends came to 11 bases.

The genes are TRBV19 and TRBJ2-5; the match to TRBD1 covers 11 bases. From germline, CDR1 is LNHDA and CDR2 SQIVND (reference sequence). With V trimmed by 4 bases and J by 5 bases, 6 bases remained unmatched. This CDR3 region has 15 residues. The CDR3 coding sequence is TGTGCCAGTAGTAGGGGACAGGGGGTGACTGAGACCCAGTACTTC. Translated: CASSRGQGVTETQYF.

The chain recombines TRBV19 with TRBJ1-5, with a possible D match to TRBD1 (5 bases). V was trimmed by 1 base and J by 2 bases, leaving 12 bases between them. The CDR3 runs 16 residues. The germline V gene has CDR1 LNHDA and CDR2 SQIVND (reference sequence). In DNA form, the CDR3 reads TGTGCCAGTAGTATAGGGCAGGGCCTTCGCAATCAGCCCCAGCATTTT. Translating gives CASSIGQGLRNQPQHF.

A few counts support this clone. This rearrangement joins TRBV2 to TRBJ2-3; 8 positions agree with TRBD2. Trimming took 0 bases from V and 1 from J; bases not matched to a gene: 6. The CDR3 has 17 residues. Germline V gene data show CDR1 as SNHLY and CDR2 as FYNNEI. The CDR3 coding sequence is TGTGCCAGCAGTGAAGCGTGGGTAGCGGGGCGCACAGATACGCAGTATTTT. This gives the protein CASSEAWVAGRTDTQYF.